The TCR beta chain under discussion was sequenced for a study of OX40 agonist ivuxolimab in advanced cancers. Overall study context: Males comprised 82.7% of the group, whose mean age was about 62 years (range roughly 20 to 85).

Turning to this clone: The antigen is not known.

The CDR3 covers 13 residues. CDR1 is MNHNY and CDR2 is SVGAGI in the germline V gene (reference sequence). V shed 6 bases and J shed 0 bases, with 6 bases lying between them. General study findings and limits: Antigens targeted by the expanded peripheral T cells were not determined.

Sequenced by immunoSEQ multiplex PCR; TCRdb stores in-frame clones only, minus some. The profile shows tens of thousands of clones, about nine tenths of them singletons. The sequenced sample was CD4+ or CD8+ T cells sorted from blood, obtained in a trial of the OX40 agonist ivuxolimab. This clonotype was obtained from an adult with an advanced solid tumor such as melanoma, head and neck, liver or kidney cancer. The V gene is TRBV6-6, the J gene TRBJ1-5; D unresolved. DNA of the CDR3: TGTGCCAGCAGGAGCTATAGCAATCAGCCCCAGCATTTT. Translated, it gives CASRSYSNQPQHF.